This TCR beta chain is from a study of shared clonotypes between healthy human individuals. Worth noting for this clone: Its antigen is still unknown. The sample contains more than one DNA sequence encoding this CDR3.

Replicate PCRs run on sorted subsets employed approximately 0.2 ug DNA, about 27,000 T cell genomes. The protocol was immunoSEQ multiplex PCR, while the TCRdb copy is restricted to in-frame clones and leaves out a portion. This table holds about 1 million clones, around 82% found once. Study-wide points: Naive subsets usually exceeded memory subsets in estimated richness. An anticipated effect of sequencing depth on clonotype sharing among donors was recognized. Relative to their counterparts shared across all four donors, non-shared clonotypes exhibited diminished generation probabilities.

Sequences were obtained from memory CD4+ T cells from PBMCs. Documented subset: CD45RA-negative fraction. The origin of this receptor is a man younger than 35 in good health. Some clones in this sample may be carry-over from other donors' samples.

The CDR3 loop is CASSPGPQETQYF. In DNA form, the CDR3 reads TGCGCCAGCAGCCCGGGCCCACAAGAGACCCAGTACTTC. V usage is TRBV5-1 and J usage is TRBJ2-5; D is uncertain. V gave up 4 bases and J gave up 2 bases, with 9 bases separating them. From germline, CDR1 is SGHRS and CDR2 YFSETQ. The CDR3 is made up of 13 amino acids. Full variable domain (rest looked up from reference TRBV5-1 and TRBJ2-5): KAGVTQTPRYLIKTRGQQVTLSCSPISGHRSVSWYQQTPGQGLQFLFEYFSETQRNKGNFPGRFSGRQFSNSRSEMNVSTLELGDSALYLCASSPGPQETQYFGPGTRLLVL.